Presented here are 9 T cell receptor beta chains from one specimen sequenced in a study of blood T cell repertoires in COVID-19. Sequenced by immunoSEQ multiplex PCR; TCRdb stores in-frame clones only, minus some. The data show 25,000 to 40,000 clones, around 86% seen once. The sample taken for sequencing was peripheral blood. These receptor sequences come from a man aged 55 to 70 with active COVID-19.

The rearrangement links TRBV28 to TRBJ2-7; tentative D call: TRBD1 (6 bases). The CDR3 is made up of 12 amino acids. Germline CDR1 and CDR2: MDHEN and SYDVKM. V lost 5 bases to trimming and J lost 4 bases, with 9 bases between them. The CDR3 is CASSKTGYEQYF. CDR3 coding DNA: TGTGCCAGCAGTAAAACAGGGTACGAGCAGTACTTC.

This clone was counted only a few times. The chain couples TRBV4-3 to TRBJ1-5; D may be TRBD1 (5 bases). Germline CDR1 and CDR2: LGHNA and YSLEER. The length of the CDR3 is 13 residues. Trimming pared 2 bases from V and 7 bases from J, leaving 9 bases between. CDR3 bases: TGCGCCAGCAGCCAAACCAGGGAACAGCCCCAGCATTTT. Amino acid sequence: CASSQTREQPQHF.

The rearrangement joins TRBV7-3 to TRBJ2-2, with 10 bases matching TRBD2. Per germline, CDR1 SGHTA and CDR2 FQGTGA. With 5 bases clipped from V and 2 bases from J, the junction kept 8 bases outside the gene matches. The length of the CDR3 is 17 residues. DNA of the CDR3: TGTGCCAGCAGCCGAACCCGACTAGCGGGTAACACCGGGGAGCTGTTTTTT. This gives the protein CASSRTRLAGNTGELFF.

J is TRBJ2-7 and V is TRBV11-2; 8 bases fit TRBD1. The junction had 3 bases not matched to a gene; V was cut back by 5 bases and J by 0 bases. Germline CDR1 reads SGHAT; CDR2 reads FQNNGV. The CDR3 runs to 14 residues. This CDR3 reads CASSLDRASYEQYF. CDR3 coding DNA: TGTGCCAGCAGCCTGGACAGGGCCTCCTACGAGCAGTACTTC.

The chain couples TRBV19 to TRBJ2-7, with TRBD1 identical over 10 bases. The length of the CDR3 is 14 residues. The ends lost 4 bases at V and 3 bases at J; junction bases unmatched: 3. CDR1 is LNHDA, CDR2 SQIVND, per germline (reference sequence). CDR3 loop: CASSSGDRGYEQYF. DNA of the CDR3: TGTGCCAGTAGTAGTGGGGACAGGGGCTACGAGCAGTACTTC.

The rearrangement links TRBV14 to TRBJ2-1; 8 nucleotides match TRBD2. Germline V gives CDR1 SGHDN, CDR2 FVKESK. With 4 bases clipped from V and 0 bases from J, the junction kept 8 bases outside the gene matches. The CDR3 extends over 17 amino acids. The CDR3 region has the DNA TGTGCCAGCAGCCCACCCCCGGGAGGGCCCTCCTACAATGAGCAGTTCTTC. This translates into CASSPPPGGPSYNEQFF.

The chain carries TRBV7-9 and TRBJ1-1; D not certain. The CDR3 runs to 14 residues. Germline-derived CDR1 and CDR2 are SEHNR and FQNEAQ (reference sequence). Trimming removed 1 base from V and 0 bases from J, with 6 bases in between. For the CDR3, the DNA is TGTGCCAGCAGCTTAGGACAAATGAACACTGAAGCTTTCTTT. Residues: CASSLGQMNTEAFF.

This chain connects TRBV25-1 to TRBJ1-1, with a weak D call TRBD1 (6 bases). Germline V gene sequence: CDR1 MGHDK, CDR2 SYGVNS. The CDR3 has 13 residues. Trimming left V 7 bases short and J 5 bases short, with 14 bases between. Here the CDR3 reads CASTGGAGTEAFF. CDR3 nucleotide sequence: TGTGCCAGCACTGGGGGGGCAGGGACTGAAGCTTTCTTT.

The chain is built from TRBV18 and TRBJ2-7; TRBD2 aligns across 8 bases. The CDR3 spans 16 residues. V was pared by 2 bases and J by 3 bases, with 9 bases of the junction left unmatched. CDR1 and CDR2 (germline): KGHSH, LQKENI. The CDR3 DNA reads as TGTGCCAGCTCACCAATGGGACCCGGGACTAGCTACGAGCAGTACTTC. The encoded protein is CASSPMGPGTSYEQYF.